This is a list of T cell receptor beta chains from one sample in a study of cytotoxic CD8 clonotypes in ibrutinib-treated CLL. The data were produced by immunoSEQ multiplex PCR, yet TCRdb's version contains in-frame clones alone and is incomplete. The sample contains 65,000 to 95,000 clones, roughly 86% of which appear only once. Sequenced here: PBMCs, sampled before ibrutinib treatment. These receptors all stem from a human donor with chronic lymphocytic leukemia. The CDR3 runs from the conserved cysteine through the conserved F or W. The order of the fields is D gene, CDR3 length, clone size, V gene, J gene, CDR3 DNA, CDR3 protein. D genes are given only for firm matches. Only part of the rows carry a size: once, few, many, or a class if the clone is expanded.

D gene: -; CDR3 length: 15; clone size: -; V gene: TRBV7-9; J gene: TRBJ2-7; CDR3 DNA: TGTGCCAGCACCTCGCAGGGGGGGCAATCCCTCGAGCAGTACTTC; CDR3 protein: CASTSQGGQSLEQYF
D gene: TRBD2; CDR3 length: 17; clone size: -; V gene: TRBV9; J gene: TRBJ2-1; CDR3 DNA: TGTGCCAGCAGCGTAGATCCGGGACTAGGTTCCTACAATGAGCAGTTCTTC; CDR3 protein: CASSVDPGLGSYNEQFF
D gene: -; CDR3 length: 14; clone size: -; V gene: TRBV11-2; J gene: TRBJ2-3; CDR3 DNA: TGTGCCAGCAGCTTCGATCATGCGGGAGATACGCAGTATTTT; CDR3 protein: CASSFDHAGDTQYF
D gene: -; CDR3 length: 19; clone size: -; V gene: TRBV5-6; J gene: TRBJ2-6; CDR3 DNA: TGTGCCAGCAGCTTGGCGGGCGCGTCCCTTATCTCTGGGGCCAACGTCCTGACTTTC; CDR3 protein: CASSLAGASLISGANVLTF
D gene: -; CDR3 length: 13; clone size: -; V gene: TRBV7-2; J gene: TRBJ2-7; CDR3 DNA: TGTGCCAGCAGCTTCGGCAGACCTTACGAGCAGTACTTC; CDR3 protein: CASSFGRPYEQYF
D gene: TRBD1; CDR3 length: 17; clone size: -; V gene: TRBV11-2; J gene: TRBJ1-1; CDR3 DNA: TGTGCCAGCAGCTCCTTTTCATATCAGGGGGTTGTCACTGAAGCTTTCTTT; CDR3 protein: CASSSFSYQGVVTEAFF
D gene: -; CDR3 length: 15; clone size: -; V gene: TRBV19; J gene: TRBJ2-3; CDR3 DNA: TGTGCCAGTAGTATCGTGCGGACTAACACAGATACGCAGTATTTT; CDR3 protein: CASSIVRTNTDTQYF
D gene: -; CDR3 length: 16; clone size: -; V gene: TRBV19; J gene: TRBJ2-1; CDR3 DNA: TGTGCCAGCAGCACCTCGGGGTCCCCAAATTACAATGAGCAGTTCTTC; CDR3 protein: CASSTSGSPNYNEQFF
D gene: TRBD1; CDR3 length: 15; clone size: -; V gene: TRBV28; J gene: TRBJ1-5; CDR3 DNA: TGTGCCAGCCGCTGGGGACAGGGCGGCAATCAGCCCCAGCATTTT; CDR3 protein: CASRWGQGGNQPQHF
D gene: TRBD2; CDR3 length: 14; clone size: few; V gene: TRBV19; J gene: TRBJ2-7; CDR3 DNA: TGTGCCAGTAGTATACCGGGACTAGCGTACGAGCAGTACTTC; CDR3 protein: CASSIPGLAYEQYF
D gene: -; CDR3 length: 10; clone size: few; V gene: TRBV29-1; J gene: TRBJ1-1; CDR3 DNA: TGCAGCGTATACGGCACTGAAGCTTTCTTT; CDR3 protein: CSVYGTEAFF
D gene: -; CDR3 length: 12; clone size: -; V gene: TRBV4-2; J gene: TRBJ2-1; CDR3 DNA: TGTGCCAGCAGATCTCCAAACAATGAGCAGTTCTTC; CDR3 protein: CASRSPNNEQFF
D gene: TRBD2; CDR3 length: 14; clone size: -; V gene: TRBV4-1; J gene: TRBJ2-5; CDR3 DNA: TGCGCCAGCAGCTCACTAGCGGGAGGAGAGACCCAGTACTTC; CDR3 protein: CASSSLAGGETQYF
D gene: -; CDR3 length: 16; clone size: -; V gene: TRBV10-1; J gene: TRBJ2-1; CDR3 DNA: TGCGCCAGCAGTAGGTCAGGGGCTGGGGGGAACAATGAGCAGTTCTTC; CDR3 protein: CASSRSGAGGNNEQFF
D gene: TRBD2; CDR3 length: 16; clone size: -; V gene: TRBV5-1; J gene: TRBJ2-1; CDR3 DNA: TGCGCCAGCAGCTTGATAGCGGGAGGCTCCTACAATGAGCAGTTCTTC; CDR3 protein: CASSLIAGGSYNEQFF
D gene: TRBD2; CDR3 length: 16; clone size: -; V gene: TRBV7-2; J gene: TRBJ2-1; CDR3 DNA: TGTGCCAGCAGCCATCGGACTAGCGGAGGTTACAATGAGCAGTTCTTC; CDR3 protein: CASSHRTSGGYNEQFF
D gene: TRBD1; CDR3 length: 15; clone size: -; V gene: TRBV11-3; J gene: TRBJ2-3; CDR3 DNA: TGTGCCAGCAGCTTGGACAGGCCAAGCACAGATACGCAGTATTTT; CDR3 protein: CASSLDRPSTDTQYF
D gene: TRBD1; CDR3 length: 14; clone size: -; V gene: TRBV28; J gene: TRBJ1-5; CDR3 DNA: TGTGCCAGCAGAGGCGGGACAGGGCTGTTGCCCCAGCATTTT; CDR3 protein: CASRGGTGLLPQHF
D gene: -; CDR3 length: 19; clone size: -; V gene: TRBV19; J gene: TRBJ2-1; CDR3 DNA: TGTGCCAGTAGTATAGGAGTGGGGTCCCGATCGGATTTTTACAATGAGCAGTTCTTC; CDR3 protein: CASSIGVGSRSDFYNEQFF
D gene: TRBD2; CDR3 length: 14; clone size: once; V gene: TRBV27; J gene: TRBJ2-7; CDR3 DNA: TGTGCCAGCAGCCGGACTAGTGTCTCCTACGAGCAGTACTTC; CDR3 protein: CASSRTSVSYEQYF
D gene: -; CDR3 length: 17; clone size: -; V gene: TRBV27; J gene: TRBJ1-5; CDR3 DNA: TGTGCCAGCAGTTTATCGGGGGGAAGGGAGGTCAATCAGCCCCAGCATTTT; CDR3 protein: CASSLSGGREVNQPQHF
D gene: -; CDR3 length: 16; clone size: -; V gene: TRBV27; J gene: TRBJ2-3; CDR3 DNA: TGTGCCAGCAGGAGGGATAGGGATTCTCTGACAGATACGCAGTATTTT; CDR3 protein: CASRRDRDSLTDTQYF
D gene: TRBD1; CDR3 length: 15; clone size: -; V gene: TRBV19; J gene: TRBJ2-2; CDR3 DNA: TGTGCCAGCAGCTTCGGGACAGGGGTTCCCGGGGAGCTGTTTTTT; CDR3 protein: CASSFGTGVPGELFF
D gene: -; CDR3 length: 13; clone size: -; V gene: TRBV30; J gene: TRBJ1-1; CDR3 DNA: TGTGCCTGGAGTCGACAGCCGAACACTGAAGCTTTCTTT; CDR3 protein: CAWSRQPNTEAFF
D gene: TRBD1; CDR3 length: 13; clone size: -; V gene: TRBV29-1; J gene: TRBJ2-7; CDR3 DNA: TGCAGCGTTGAAGGGACAGGGGGCTACGAGCAGTACTTC; CDR3 protein: CSVEGTGGYEQYF
D gene: TRBD2; CDR3 length: 17; clone size: -; V gene: TRBV5-5; J gene: TRBJ2-7; CDR3 DNA: TGTGCCAGCAGTATTACTAGCGGGAGGTATATTACTTACGAGCAGTACTTC; CDR3 protein: CASSITSGRYITYEQYF
D gene: -; CDR3 length: 15; clone size: -; V gene: TRBV6-4; J gene: TRBJ1-2; CDR3 DNA: TGTGCCAGCAGGCCTAACGGGACTCCTGGAGGGGGCTACACCTTC; CDR3 protein: CASRPNGTPGGGYTF
D gene: TRBD2; CDR3 length: 16; clone size: -; V gene: TRBV4-1; J gene: TRBJ2-3; CDR3 DNA: TGCGCCAGCAGCCAAGGACTAGCGGGGTCCACAGATACGCAGTATTTT; CDR3 protein: CASSQGLAGSTDTQYF
D gene: TRBD1; CDR3 length: 16; clone size: -; V gene: TRBV18; J gene: TRBJ1-2; CDR3 DNA: TGTGCCAGCTCACCTCTAGTCGGACAGGACTACTATGGCTACACCTTC; CDR3 protein: CASSPLVGQDYYGYTF
D gene: -; CDR3 length: 16; clone size: -; V gene: TRBV6-5; J gene: TRBJ1-3; CDR3 DNA: TGTGCCAGCAGTTACTTCCCCGGGAGCTCTGGAAACACCATATATTTT; CDR3 protein: CASSYFPGSSGNTIYF
D gene: TRBD1; CDR3 length: 16; clone size: -; V gene: TRBV4-1; J gene: TRBJ1-2; CDR3 DNA: TGCGCCAGCACATTATGGACAGGGACGAGGAGCTATGGCTACACCTTC; CDR3 protein: CASTLWTGTRSYGYTF
D gene: TRBD2; CDR3 length: 15; clone size: -; V gene: TRBV7-9; J gene: TRBJ2-1; CDR3 DNA: TGTGCCAGCAGCTTCGGGGGGGCGACGTACAATGAGCAGTTCTTC; CDR3 protein: CASSFGGATYNEQFF
D gene: TRBD2; CDR3 length: 15; clone size: few; V gene: TRBV6-4; J gene: TRBJ2-3; CDR3 DNA: TGTGCCAGCAGGGCCGGACTAGCCGACACAGATACGCAGTATTTT; CDR3 protein: CASRAGLADTDTQYF
D gene: -; CDR3 length: 15; clone size: -; V gene: TRBV5-6; J gene: TRBJ1-1; CDR3 DNA: TGTGCCAGCAGCTTCCTCTCAGGGGTAAAGGCTGAAGCTTTCTTT; CDR3 protein: CASSFLSGVKAEAFF
D gene: TRBD1; CDR3 length: 16; clone size: once; V gene: TRBV9; J gene: TRBJ2-2; CDR3 DNA: TGTGCCAGCAGCGCGTACAGGGGACCGAACACCGGGGAGCTGTTTTTT; CDR3 protein: CASSAYRGPNTGELFF
D gene: TRBD2; CDR3 length: 16; clone size: -; V gene: TRBV7-8; J gene: TRBJ2-7; CDR3 DNA: TGTGCCAGCAGCGCCTGGACTAGCGGAGCCTCCTACGAGCAGTACTTC; CDR3 protein: CASSAWTSGASYEQYF
D gene: TRBD1; CDR3 length: 15; clone size: -; V gene: TRBV30; J gene: TRBJ1-3; CDR3 DNA: TGTGCCTGGAGAACAAAGGACAGGGGGAAAAACACCATATATTTT; CDR3 protein: CAWRTKDRGKNTIYF
D gene: -; CDR3 length: 15; clone size: -; V gene: TRBV6-5; J gene: TRBJ2-7; CDR3 DNA: TGTGCCAGCAGTCCGGATGGACAGCTCGACTACGAGCAGTACTTC; CDR3 protein: CASSPDGQLDYEQYF
D gene: -; CDR3 length: 12; clone size: -; V gene: TRBV7-9; J gene: TRBJ2-1; CDR3 DNA: TGTGCCAGCAGCTTAAGCACTTATGAGCAGTTCTTC; CDR3 protein: CASSLSTYEQFF
D gene: TRBD2; CDR3 length: 14; clone size: few; V gene: TRBV30; J gene: TRBJ2-1; CDR3 DNA: TGTGCCTGGAGTTTTAGCGGGAAAGGGGATCGGCGGTTCTTC; CDR3 protein: CAWSFSGKGDRRFF
D gene: -; CDR3 length: 13; clone size: -; V gene: TRBV29-1; J gene: TRBJ2-5; CDR3 DNA: TGCAGCGTTGCCGTACAAACGTCACAGGGCTCCTACTTC; CDR3 protein: CSVAVQTSQGSYF
D gene: -; CDR3 length: 13; clone size: -; V gene: TRBV7-9; J gene: TRBJ1-4; CDR3 DNA: TGTGCCAGCATCCGGGGGGAGGGCGAAAAACTGTTTTTT; CDR3 protein: CASIRGEGEKLFF
D gene: -; CDR3 length: 14; clone size: -; V gene: TRBV5-5; J gene: TRBJ2-2; CDR3 DNA: TGTGCCAGCAGGCTGGACTCGAACACCGGGGAGCTGTTTTTT; CDR3 protein: CASRLDSNTGELFF
D gene: TRBD2; CDR3 length: 18; clone size: -; V gene: TRBV9; J gene: TRBJ2-3; CDR3 DNA: TGTGCCAGCAGCGTAGCTGCTAGCGGGAGGGTAGGAACAGATACGCAGTATTTT; CDR3 protein: CASSVAASGRVGTDTQYF
D gene: TRBD1; CDR3 length: 15; clone size: -; V gene: TRBV2; J gene: TRBJ2-2; CDR3 DNA: TGTGCCAGCACGGGGACAGGGGCGAACACCGGGGAGCTGTTTTTT; CDR3 protein: CASTGTGANTGELFF